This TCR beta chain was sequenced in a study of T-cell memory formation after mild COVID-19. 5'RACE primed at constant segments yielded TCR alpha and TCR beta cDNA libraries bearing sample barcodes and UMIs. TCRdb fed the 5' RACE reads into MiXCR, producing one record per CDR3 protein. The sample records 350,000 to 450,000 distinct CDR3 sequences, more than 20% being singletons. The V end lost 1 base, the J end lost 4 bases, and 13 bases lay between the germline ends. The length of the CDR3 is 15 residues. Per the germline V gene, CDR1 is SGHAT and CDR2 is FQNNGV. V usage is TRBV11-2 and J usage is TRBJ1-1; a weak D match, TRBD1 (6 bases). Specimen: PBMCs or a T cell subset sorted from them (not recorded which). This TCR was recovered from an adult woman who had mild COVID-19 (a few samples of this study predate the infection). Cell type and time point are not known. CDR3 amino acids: CASSLVAGAATEAFF. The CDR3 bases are TGTGCCAGCAGCTTAGTGGCGGGGGCGGCCACTGAAGCTTTCTTT. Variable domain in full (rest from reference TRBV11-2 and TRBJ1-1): EAGVAQSPRYKIIEKRQSVAFWCNPISGHATLYWYQQILGQGPKLLIQFQNNGVVDDSQLPKDRFSAERLKGVDSTLKIQPAKLEDSAVYLCASSLVAGAATEAFFGQGTRLTVV.